This T cell receptor beta chain was documented in a study of siplizumab effects on memory and regulatory T cells. The CDR3 spans 14 residues. Germline trimming cut 0 bases from V and 8 bases from J; bases unmatched to any gene: 6. Germline V gene data show CDR1 as KGHSH and CDR2 as LQKENI. The protocol was immunoSEQ multiplex PCR, while the TCRdb copy is restricted to in-frame clones and leaves out a portion. The sample consists of more than 85,000 clones, roughly 89% of them appearing once. A remark on this clone: The target antigen is unknown.

Study-level findings and limits: Naive T cells appeared more diverse than memory cells and seemed to be major alloresponse contributors. About 80-97% of proliferating CD4+ or CD8+ clones had no assignable naive or memory phenotype. Unstimulated subsets captured only a minor fraction of alloreactive clones.

The sequenced sample consisted of CD4+ T cells sorted from blood. This rearrangement joins TRBV18 to TRBJ1-2; 7 bases fit TRBD1. The clonotype comes from a human donor in good health. The CDR3 DNA follows: TGTGCCAGCTCACCACCGAACAGGGGCGCAGGCTACACCTTC. Its protein is CASSPPNRGAGYTF.